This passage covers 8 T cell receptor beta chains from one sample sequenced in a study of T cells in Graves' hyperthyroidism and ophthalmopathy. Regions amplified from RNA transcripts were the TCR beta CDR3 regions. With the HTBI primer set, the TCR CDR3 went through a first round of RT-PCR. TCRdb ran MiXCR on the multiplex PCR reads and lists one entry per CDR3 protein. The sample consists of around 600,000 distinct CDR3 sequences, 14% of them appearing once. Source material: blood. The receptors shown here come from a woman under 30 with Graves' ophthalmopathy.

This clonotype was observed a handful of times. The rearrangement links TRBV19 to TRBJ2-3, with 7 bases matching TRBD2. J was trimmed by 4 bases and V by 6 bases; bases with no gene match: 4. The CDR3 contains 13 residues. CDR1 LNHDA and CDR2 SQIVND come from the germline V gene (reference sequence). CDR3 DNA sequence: TGTGCCAGTAGCAAAGGACTAGCAGATACGCAGTATTTT. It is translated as CASSKGLADTQYF.

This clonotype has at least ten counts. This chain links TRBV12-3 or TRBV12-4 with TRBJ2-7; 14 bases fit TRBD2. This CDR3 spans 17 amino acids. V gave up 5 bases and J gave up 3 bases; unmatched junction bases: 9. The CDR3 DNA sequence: TGTGCCAGCAGTAGCGGGACTAGCGGGAGCATATTCTACGAGCAGTACTTC. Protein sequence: CASSSGTSGSIFYEQYF.

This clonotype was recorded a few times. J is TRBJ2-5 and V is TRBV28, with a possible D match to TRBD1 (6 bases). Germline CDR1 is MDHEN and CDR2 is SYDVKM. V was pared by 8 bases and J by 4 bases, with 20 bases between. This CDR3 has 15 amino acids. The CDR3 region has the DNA TGTGCCAGCGCGGCGAGGACAGATTTTGGAGAGACCCAGTACTTC. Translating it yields CASAARTDFGETQYF.

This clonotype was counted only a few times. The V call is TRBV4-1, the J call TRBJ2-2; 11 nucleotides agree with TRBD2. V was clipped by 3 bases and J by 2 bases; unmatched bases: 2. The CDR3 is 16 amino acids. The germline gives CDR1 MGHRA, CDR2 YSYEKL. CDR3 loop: CASSHGTSGNTGELFF. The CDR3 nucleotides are TGCGCCAGCAGCCATGGGACTAGCGGAAACACCGGGGAGCTGTTTTTT.

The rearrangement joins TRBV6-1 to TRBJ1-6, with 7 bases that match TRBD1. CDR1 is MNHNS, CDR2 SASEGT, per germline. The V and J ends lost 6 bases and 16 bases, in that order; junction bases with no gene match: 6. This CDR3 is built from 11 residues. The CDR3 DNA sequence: TGTGCCAGCAGCCAGGGGGTACGGCTCCACTTT. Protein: CASSQGVRLHF.

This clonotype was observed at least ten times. CDR3 DNA: TGCAGTGCTCTAGGGGCTAGCGGTTCGAATGAGCAGTTCTTC. It codes for CSALGASGSNEQFF. The chain recombines TRBV20-1 with TRBJ2-1, with 7 bases that match TRBD2. There are 14 residues in the CDR3. CDR1 and CDR2 from the germline V gene are DFQATT and SNEGSKA (reference sequence). J lost 7 bases, V lost 5 bases, and 11 bases had no gene match.

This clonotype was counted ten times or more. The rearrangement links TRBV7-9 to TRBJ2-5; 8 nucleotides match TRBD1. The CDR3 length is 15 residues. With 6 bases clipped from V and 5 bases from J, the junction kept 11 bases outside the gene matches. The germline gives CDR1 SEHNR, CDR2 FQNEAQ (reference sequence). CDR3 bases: TGTGCCAGCAGATCGCCCCGGACAGGGTACGAGACCCAGTACTTC. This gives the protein CASRSPRTGYETQYF.

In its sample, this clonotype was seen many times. CDR3 amino acids: CASSLARLEGSSYEQYF. The CDR3 DNA sequence: TGTGCCAGCAGCTTAGCCCGTTTAGAAGGCAGCTCCTACGAGCAGTACTTC. This chain uses TRBV7-2 with TRBJ2-7; D call uncertain. Germline CDR1 SGHTA, CDR2 FQGNSA. The CDR3 has 17 amino acids. With 0 bases removed from V and 0 bases from J, the gap between germline ends came to 15 bases.